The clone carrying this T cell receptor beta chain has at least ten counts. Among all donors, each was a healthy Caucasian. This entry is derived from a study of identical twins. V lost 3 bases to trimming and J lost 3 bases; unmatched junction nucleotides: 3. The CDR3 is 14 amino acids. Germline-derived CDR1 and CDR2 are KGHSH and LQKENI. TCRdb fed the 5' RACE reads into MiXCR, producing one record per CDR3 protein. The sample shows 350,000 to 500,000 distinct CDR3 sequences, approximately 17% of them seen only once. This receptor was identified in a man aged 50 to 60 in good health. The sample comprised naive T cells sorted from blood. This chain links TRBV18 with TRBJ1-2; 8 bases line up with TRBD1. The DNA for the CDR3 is TGTGCCAGCTCACCTTCAGGGGGCGACTATGGCTACACCTTC. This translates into CASSPSGGDYGYTF.